This entry concerns a single TCR beta chain. These data come from a study of blood T cell repertoires in COVID-19. V was clipped by 5 bases and J by 6 bases, with 17 bases between them. Germline CDR1 is MDHEN and CDR2 is SYDVKM. The CDR3 loop spans 14 amino acids. The repertoire was sequenced with immunoSEQ multiplex PCR; TCRdb's copy has only in-frame clones and lacks some. The table lists fewer than 50,000 clones, about 82% of them singletons. The source of this sequence is a human donor in a cohort sampled during active COVID-19. Sequencing was carried out using peripheral blood. The chain links TRBV28 to TRBJ2-7, with D possibly being TRBD1 (7 bases). The CDR3 is CASSPHRGLVEQYF. In DNA form, the CDR3 reads TGTGCCAGCAGTCCCCACAGGGGACTGGTCGAGCAGTACTTC.